Below, 5 T cell receptor beta chains from the same sample are listed, as sequenced in a study of T cell changes during pregnancy in multiple sclerosis. The assay was immunoSEQ multiplex PCR, and TCRdb's table has in-frame clones only and misses some. The sample lists around 37,000 clones, 88% occurring once. The input for sequencing was CD8+ T cells from peripheral blood mononuclear cells, taken in the third trimester of pregnancy. The receptor source for this set is a female donor with multiple sclerosis, enrolled in a pregnancy study.

The chain uses TRBV6-6 and TRBJ2-5; a weak D match, TRBD1 (6 bases). The V end lost 6 bases, the J end lost 4 bases, and 15 bases lay between the germline ends. This CDR3 has 14 residues. Per germline, CDR1 MNHNY and CDR2 SVGAGI (reference sequence). The chain's CDR3 is CASSLTGTRETQYF. CDR3 in DNA: TGTGCCAGCAGCTTAACCGGGACAAGAGAGACCCAGTACTTC.

This chain uses TRBV27 with TRBJ2-3; 9 bases agree with TRBD2. The CDR3 has 13 residues. The germline CDR1 and CDR2 sequences are MNHEY and SMNVEV (reference sequence). With 8 bases clipped from V and 6 bases from J, the junction kept 6 bases outside the gene matches. The CDR3 DNA reads as TGTGCCAGCGGCGCGGGGGGGCCGGATACGCAGTATTTT. Amino acids: CASGAGGPDTQYF.

The chain recombines TRBV18 with TRBJ2-2, with TRBD2 as a possible D gene (6 bases). V lost 8 bases and J lost 6, with 13 bases in between. The CDR3 is made up of 13 amino acids. Germline V gene lookup returns CDR1 KGHSH and CDR2 LQKENI. This CDR3 is CASTPGGPGELFF. CDR3 coding DNA: TGTGCCAGCACCCCCGGGGGACCCGGGGAGCTGTTTTTT.

The chain recombines TRBV6-1 with TRBJ1-5; 9 bases are a match to TRBD1. The J segment lost 2 bases and the V segment lost 8 bases, leaving 4 bases of the junction unmatched. Germline V gene lookup returns CDR1 MNHNS and CDR2 SASEGT. The CDR3 is 14 residues long. CDR3 region: CASEQGAGNQPQHF. For the CDR3, the DNA is TGTGCCAGCGAACAGGGGGCAGGCAATCAGCCCCAGCATTTT.

The chain recombines TRBV4-1 with TRBJ1-2; tentatively, D is TRBD1 (5 bases). Between the trimmed V and J ends, which lost 8 bases and 3 bases, there was a span of 16 bases. This CDR3 has 14 residues. Looked up from germline, CDR1 is MGHRA and CDR2 is YSYEKL. The CDR3 loop reads CASQGGPSDYGYTF. The CDR3 nucleotides are TGCGCCAGCCAGGGAGGGCCTTCAGACTATGGCTACACCTTC.